This entry describes one TCR beta chain. Its antigen is unidentified. The record originates from a study of cytomegalovirus exposure and HLA in healthy donors. The donors were in the roughly 110-subject validation cohort; that cohort was separate from the roughly 660-subject first cohort. General study points: It was found in a later analysis that first-cohort TCR clusters tended to co-occur in the 90 to 150 validation repertoires. Some TCR beta chains (164 of them) were listed as cytomegalovirus-associated. Generally TCR sequences proved uncommon, though certain public TCRs appeared in numerous donors.

V lost 6 bases to trimming and J lost 7 bases; unmatched junction nucleotides: 4. There are 12 residues in the CDR3. Germline V gives CDR1 LNHDA, CDR2 SQIVND (reference sequence). Clones were read by immunoSEQ multiplex PCR, and TCRdb kept only the in-frame ones, dropping some. The table includes about 73,000 clones, roughly 93% detected once. The clonotype was recovered from a woman aged 18-29 years in good health and CMV-seropositive. Material: PBMCs. The chain carries TRBV19 and TRBJ2-7, with 9 bases aligning to TRBD1. The CDR3 protein is CASSSGQGEQYF. CDR3 sequence (DNA): TGTGCCAGTAGCTCGGGACAGGGAGAGCAGTACTTC. Full variable domain (remainder filled in from reference TRBV19 and TRBJ2-7): DGGITQSPKYLFRKEGQNVTLSCEQNLNHDAMYWYRQDPGQGLRLIYYSQIVNDFQKGDIAEGYSVSREKKESFPLTVTSAQKNPTAFYLCASSSGQGEQYFGPGTRLTVT.